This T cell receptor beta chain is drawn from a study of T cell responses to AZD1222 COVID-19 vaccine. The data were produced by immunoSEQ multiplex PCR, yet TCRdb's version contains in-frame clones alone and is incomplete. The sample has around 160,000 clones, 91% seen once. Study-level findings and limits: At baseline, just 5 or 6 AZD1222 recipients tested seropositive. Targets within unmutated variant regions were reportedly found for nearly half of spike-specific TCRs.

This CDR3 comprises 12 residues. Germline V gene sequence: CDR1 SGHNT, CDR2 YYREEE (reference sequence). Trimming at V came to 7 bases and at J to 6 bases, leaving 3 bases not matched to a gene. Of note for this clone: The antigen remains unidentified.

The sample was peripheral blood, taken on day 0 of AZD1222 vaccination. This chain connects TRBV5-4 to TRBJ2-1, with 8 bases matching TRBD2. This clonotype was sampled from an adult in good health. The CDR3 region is CASLGGANEQFF. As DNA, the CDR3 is TGTGCCAGCCTCGGGGGGGCCAATGAGCAGTTCTTC. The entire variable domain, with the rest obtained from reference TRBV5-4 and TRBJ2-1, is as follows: ETGVTQSPTHLIKTRGQQVTLRCSSQSGHNTVSWYQQALGQGPQFIFQYYREEENGRGNFPPRFSGLQFPNYSSELNVNALELDDSALYLCASLGGANEQFFGPGTRLTVL.